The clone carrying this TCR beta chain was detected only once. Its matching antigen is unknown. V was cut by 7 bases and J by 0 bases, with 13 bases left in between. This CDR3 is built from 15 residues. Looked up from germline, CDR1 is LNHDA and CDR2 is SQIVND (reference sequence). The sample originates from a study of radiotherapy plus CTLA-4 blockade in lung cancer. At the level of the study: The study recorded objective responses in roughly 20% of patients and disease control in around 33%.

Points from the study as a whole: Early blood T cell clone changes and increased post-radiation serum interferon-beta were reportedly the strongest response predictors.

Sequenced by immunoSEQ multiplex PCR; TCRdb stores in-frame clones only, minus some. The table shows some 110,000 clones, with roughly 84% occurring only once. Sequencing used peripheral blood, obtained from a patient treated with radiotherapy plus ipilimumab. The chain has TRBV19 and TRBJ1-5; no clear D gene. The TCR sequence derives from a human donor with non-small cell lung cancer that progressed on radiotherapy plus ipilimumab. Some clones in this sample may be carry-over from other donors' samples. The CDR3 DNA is TGTGCCAGTACCCCATGGGCCAATAGCAATCAGCCCCAGCATTTT. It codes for CASTPWANSNQPQHF.